Presented here are 19 T cell receptor beta chains from one specimen sequenced in a study of post-analysis software for immune sequencing data. General study points: The study found TRBV5-6, TRBV5-1 and TRBV20-1 among four to six TRBV segments more frequent in patients than controls.

Incorporated into the TCR beta cDNA libraries were unique molecular identifiers, which served to reduce PCR and sequencing biases. TCRdb used MiXCR to reprocess the PCR reads, holding one entry per CDR3 protein. The sample carries 150,000 to 200,000 distinct CDR3 sequences, 30% recorded once. These receptors have no identified antigens. The sequencing sample was made of blood. The receptor set was obtained from a girl under 18 with multiple sclerosis.

This clonotype was picked up many times. The J gene is TRBJ2-1, the V gene TRBV20-1, with 8 bases aligning to TRBD1. The CDR3 length is 12 residues. V was pared by 5 bases and J by 7 bases, with 4 bases of the junction left unmatched. The germline V gene encodes CDR1 DFQATT and CDR2 SNEGSKA (reference sequence). The CDR3 DNA reads TGCAGTGCTGGTCGACAGGGGAATGAGCAGTTCTTC. Translated, it gives CSAGRQGNEQFF.

This clonotype has a single count. The V gene is TRBV11-1, the J gene TRBJ1-4; 8 nucleotides agree with TRBD1. The CDR3 loop spans 21 amino acids. The J segment lost 0 bases and the V segment lost 2 bases, leaving 17 bases of the junction unmatched. Germline values: CDR1 SGHAT, CDR2 FQDESV (reference sequence). CDR3 amino acids: CASSLRLLRQGNWATNEKLFF. Here the CDR3 DNA reads TGTGCCAGCAGCTTAAGGTTGCTTCGACAGGGGAATTGGGCAACTAATGAAAAACTGTTTTTT. Together with reference TRBV11-1 and TRBJ1-4, the CDR3 gives the full variable domain: EAEVAQSPRYKITEKSQAVAFWCDPISGHATLYWYRQILGQGPELLVQFQDESVVDDSQLPKDRFSAERLKGVDSTLKIQPAELGDSAMYLCASSLRLLRQGNWATNEKLFFGSGTQLSVL.

This clonotype was recorded a few times. The chain couples TRBV3-1 to TRBJ2-1; TRBD2 matches 14 bases. Germline V gene lookup returns CDR1 LGHDT and CDR2 YNNKEL (reference sequence). This CDR3 region has 17 residues. V gave up 0 bases and J gave up 5 bases; unmatched junction bases: 3. CDR3 sequence reads: CASSQDRLAGGNNEQFF. The CDR3 nucleotides are TGTGCCAGCAGCCAAGATCGACTAGCGGGAGGGAACAATGAGCAGTTCTTC.

This clonotype was recorded many times. The chain couples TRBV20-1 to TRBJ2-1; D tentatively reads TRBD1 or TRBD2 (5 bases each). The CDR3 runs to 14 residues. Germline CDR1 DFQATT, CDR2 SNEGSKA (reference sequence). Trimming stripped 6 bases from V and 7 bases from J, with 19 bases between. In DNA form, the CDR3 reads TGCAGTGCAGGACGTGGGGACCCCCGGAATGAGCAGTTCTTC. It is translated as CSAGRGDPRNEQFF.

The chain uses TRBV28 and TRBJ2-3; D not certain. Trimming cost V 5 bases and J 4 bases, with 7 bases left between them. This CDR3 has 12 residues. The germline CDR1 and CDR2 sequences are MDHEN and SYDVKM. CDR3 region: CASSLDADTQYF. The CDR3 DNA reads TGTGCCAGCAGTCTCGACGCAGATACGCAGTATTTT.

J is TRBJ1-5 and V is TRBV6-6; 7 nucleotides align to TRBD1. The CDR3 sequence is 15 residues long. Looked up from germline, CDR1 is MNHNY and CDR2 is SVGAGI (reference sequence). Trimming took 2 bases from V and 7 from J; bases not matched to a gene: 8. DNA of the CDR3: TGTGCCAGCAGTTACCCCGGACAGGAGGCGCAGCCCCAGCATTTT. Translated, it gives CASSYPGQEAQPQHF.

This clonotype was detected a few times. The rearrangement joins TRBV7-6 to TRBJ2-1; D perhaps matches TRBD2 (6 bases). Germline values: CDR1 SGHVS, CDR2 FNYEAQ. The germline V and J ends were trimmed by 2 bases and 10 bases, with 12 bases remaining between them. The CDR3 loop spans 13 amino acids. The CDR3 DNA reads as TGTGCCAGCAGCTTAATCCGGGACTCGGAGCAGTTCTTC. Amino acid sequence: CASSLIRDSEQFF.

The rearrangement links TRBV12-3 or TRBV12-4 to TRBJ1-2; no definite D call. The V gene lost 5 bases and the J gene lost 8 bases, with 18 bases spanning the gap. The CDR3 is made up of 14 amino acids. The CDR3 DNA reads TGTGCCAGCAGTCCACCAGGCCCGGGCCTCGGCTACACCTTC. Translated: CASSPPGPGLGYTF.

Remarks on this clonotype: Since a much larger clone is just one base distant, this may be a read error. The chain has TRBV10-1 and TRBJ2-7; 7 bases fit TRBD2. The CDR3 runs to 16 residues. V lost 7 bases, J lost 0 bases, and 12 bases stayed unmatched. Per germline, CDR1 WNHNN and CDR2 SYGVQD (reference sequence). CDR3 bases: TGCGCCAGCACCTACCTTACGCCTAGCGGCTCCTACGAGCAGTACTTC. Translated, it gives CASTYLTPSGSYEQYF.

Only a few counts were recorded for this clonotype. As DNA, the CDR3 is TGCAGTGCTTCGACTGGTTACAATGAGCAGTACTTC. This translates into CSASTGYNEQYF. The V call is TRBV20-1, the J call TRBJ2-5, with D unresolved. This CDR3 spans 12 amino acids. Trimming removed 5 bases at V and 11 bases at J, with 18 bases between. Per the germline V gene, CDR1 is DFQATT and CDR2 is SNEGSKA (reference sequence).

This clonotype was picked up a small number of times. The chain couples TRBV25-1 to TRBJ1-5, with D uncertain. The CDR3 length is 14 residues. Trimming shortened V by 4 bases and J by 0 bases, and 7 bases separated the two germline ends. Germline CDR1 reads MGHDK; CDR2 reads SYGVNS. The DNA for the CDR3 is TGTGCCAGCAGTGTGTGGGGTAGCAATCAGCCCCAGCATTTT. Amino acid sequence: CASSVWGSNQPQHF.

This sequence joins TRBV15 and TRBJ1-5; possible D gene TRBD1, 6 bases. Trimming pared 1 base from V and 7 bases from J, leaving 11 bases between. The CDR3 runs 14 residues. Per germline, CDR1 LNHNV and CDR2 YYDKDF (reference sequence). The CDR3 sequence: CATSRGGGGQPQHF. CDR3 DNA sequence: TGTGCCACCAGCAGAGGTGGGGGCGGGCAGCCCCAGCATTTT.

For this clonotype: A much bigger clone sits one base away, suggesting this may be a read error. The V call is TRBV5-1, the J call TRBJ2-3; a possible D gene is TRBD2 (5 bases). Trimming took off 1 base at V and 1 base at J, with 13 bases between the two ends. Germline V gene data show CDR1 as SGHRS and CDR2 as YFSETQ. The CDR3 has 16 residues. DNA of the CDR3: TGCGCCAGCAGCTTGACCCTCGGGGTTCGCACAGATACGCAGTATTTT. Amino acid sequence: CASSLTLGVRTDTQYF.

This clonotype came up many times. The chain couples TRBV27 to TRBJ2-1; 10 bases fit TRBD2. This CDR3 comprises 18 residues. CDR1 is MNHEY, CDR2 SMNVEV, per germline (reference sequence). The ends lost 2 bases at V and 0 bases at J; junction bases unmatched: 7. CDR3 sequence reads: CASSLTSGTLSSYNEQFF. In nucleotides, the CDR3 is TGTGCCAGCAGTTTAACTAGCGGGACTTTAAGCTCCTACAATGAGCAGTTCTTC.

At least ten counts were recorded for this clonotype. J is TRBJ1-2 and V is TRBV27; D possibly corresponds to TRBD1 (5 bases). Germline CDR1 is MNHEY and CDR2 is SMNVEV (reference sequence). The CDR3 has 15 amino acids. The ends were cut back, 7 bases at V and 3 bases at J, with 18 bases in the middle. This CDR3 reads CASKLRVGKDYGYTF. DNA for the CDR3: TGTGCCAGCAAACTCAGGGTGGGGAAGGACTATGGCTACACCTTC.

Many counts were recorded for this clonotype. V is TRBV12-5 and J is TRBJ1-5; 8 bases are a match to TRBD1. With 6 bases clipped from V and 0 bases from J, the junction kept 16 bases outside the gene matches. Germline V gene data show CDR1 as LGHNT and CDR2 as FRNRAP. This CDR3 region has 19 residues. The CDR3 region has the DNA TGTGCTAGTGGGAGAGAGGGACAGGTCTCCGCTTATAGCAATCAGCCCCAGCATTTT. This encodes CASGREGQVSAYSNQPQHF.

As concerns this clonotype: This may arise from a read error, as a much more abundant clone is one base away. This sequence joins TRBV9 and TRBJ2-4; weak D call: TRBD1 (7 bases). Germline assignment: CDR1 SGDLS and CDR2 YYNGEE. The CDR3 has 15 amino acids. This CDR3 is CASSVAGQGGNIHYF. The CDR3 coding sequence is TGTGCCAGCAGCGTAGCTGGCCAGGGGGGAAACATTCATTACTTC.

This clonotype occurred many times. The V and J genes are TRBV5-1 and TRBJ2-3; TRBD2 might be the D (6 bases). Trimming removed 0 bases from V and 3 bases from J, with 8 bases in between. Germline-derived CDR1 and CDR2 are SGHRS and YFSETQ. The CDR3 has 14 amino acids. This chain's CDR3 is CASSLAGSTDTQYF. DNA for the CDR3: TGCGCCAGCAGCTTGGCCGGGAGTACAGATACGCAGTATTTT. Full variable domain (remainder filled in from reference TRBV5-1 and TRBJ2-3): KAGVTQTPRYLIKTRGQQVTLSCSPISGHRSVSWYQQTPGQGLQFLFEYFSETQRNKGNFPGRFSGRQFSNSRSEMNVSTLELGDSALYLCASSLAGSTDTQYFGPGTRLTVL.

On this clonotype itself: A much larger clone differs by one base, so this may be a read error. The V call is TRBV5-1, the J call TRBJ2-1, with a possible D match to TRBD2 (5 bases). Germline assignment: CDR1 SGHRS and CDR2 YFSETQ. The CDR3 has 15 residues. This chain's CDR3 is CAGSLAGLSYNEQFF. In DNA form, the CDR3 reads TGCGCCGGCAGCTTGGCGGGCCTCTCCTACAATGAGCAGTTCTTC.